The present TCR beta chain was sequenced within a study of CD4 T cell repertoires in COVID-19. About the study: Relabeled CFSE-low cells, IL-2-expanded for approximately 9 days, met spikes from other coronaviruses.

Whole-study findings and limits: Some SARS-CoV-2 clonotypes, between about 6 and 28%, recurred in SARS-CoV and/or HKU1 cultures. Several top expanded SARS-CoV-2-reactive clonotypes were shared by two or three memory subsets.

The CDR3 consists of 14 residues. The trim removed 4 bases at V and 7 bases at J, leaving 3 bases unmatched. CDR1 SEHNR and CDR2 FQNEAQ come from the germline V gene (reference sequence). The assay was immunoSEQ multiplex PCR, and TCRdb's table has in-frame clones only and misses some. This table holds some 24,000 clones, approximately 93% found once. These memory T cells were uncultured and sequenced directly after ex vivo isolation. With respect to this clone: Its cognate antigen is unknown. The sample contains more than one DNA sequence encoding this CDR3.

Sequences were derived from circulating follicular helper CD4+ T cells (cTfh) from blood, sampled before the COVID-19 pandemic. The gene calls are TRBV7-9 and TRBJ1-6; TRBD1 aligns across 8 bases. The TCR sequence derives from a human donor who had COVID-19. The CDR3 DNA sequence: TGTGCCAGCAGCTGGACAGGGAAAAATTCACCCCTCCACTTT. Protein product: CASSWTGKNSPLHF.